This paragraph reports one T cell receptor beta chain. What it recognizes is unknown. The entry originates in a study of T cell responses to AZD1222 COVID-19 vaccine. The overall study: Second-dose schedules of about 4 or about 12 weeks were combined. Overall study findings and caveats: Vaccine-associated CD4 TCRs spanned spike, dominant at 160-218 and 743-854. Reports indicate that nearly half of spike-specific TCRs are directed at unmutated variant regions.

The CDR3 extends over 15 amino acids. CDR1 and CDR2 (germline): SEHNR, FQNEAQ (reference sequence). The V and J ends lost 0 bases and 1 base, in that order; junction bases with no gene match: 1. Measured with immunoSEQ multiplex PCR; TCRdb has only the in-frame clones, and not every one. This table holds 130,000 to 150,000 clones, approximately 90% found once. This TCR was recovered from an adult in good health. Sequencing was performed on peripheral blood, taken on day 0 of AZD1222 vaccination. V usage is TRBV7-9 and J usage is TRBJ1-2, with 8 bases that match TRBD1. The CDR3 region has the DNA TGTGCCAGCAGCTTAGCAACAGGGGGTAACTATGGCTACACCTTC. Translating it yields CASSLATGGNYGYTF. Using reference TRBV7-9 and TRBJ1-2 for the parts outside the CDR3, the full variable domain is DTGVSQNPRHKITKRGQNVTFRCDPISEHNRLYWYRQTLGQGPEFLTYFQNEAQLEKSRLLSDRFSAERPKGSFSTLEIQRTEQGDSAMYLCASSLATGGNYGYTFGSGTRLTVV.